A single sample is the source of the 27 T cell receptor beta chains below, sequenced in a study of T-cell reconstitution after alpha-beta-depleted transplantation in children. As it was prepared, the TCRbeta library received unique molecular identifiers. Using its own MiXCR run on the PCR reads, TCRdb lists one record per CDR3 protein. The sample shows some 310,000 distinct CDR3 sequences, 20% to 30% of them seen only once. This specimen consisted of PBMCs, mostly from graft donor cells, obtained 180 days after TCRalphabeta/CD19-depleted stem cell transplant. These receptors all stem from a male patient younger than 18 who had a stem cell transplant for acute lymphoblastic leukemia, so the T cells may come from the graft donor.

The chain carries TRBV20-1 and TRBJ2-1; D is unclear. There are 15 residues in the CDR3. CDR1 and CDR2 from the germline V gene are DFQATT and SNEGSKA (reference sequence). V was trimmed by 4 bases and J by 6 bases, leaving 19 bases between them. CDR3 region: CSATRLGSVGNEQFF. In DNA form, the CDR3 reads TGCAGTGCTACTCGACTCGGCTCCGTGGGCAATGAGCAGTTCTTC.

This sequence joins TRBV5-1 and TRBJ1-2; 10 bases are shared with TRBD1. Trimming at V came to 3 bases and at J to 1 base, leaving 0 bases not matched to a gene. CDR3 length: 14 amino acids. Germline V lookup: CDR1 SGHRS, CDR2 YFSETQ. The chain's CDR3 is CASSWTGGNYGYTF. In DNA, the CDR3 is TGCGCCAGCAGCTGGACAGGGGGTAACTATGGCTACACCTTC.

The CDR3 region has the DNA TGCAGTGCTAGGCCGGACAGGGTATATGGCTACACCTTC. This translates into CSARPDRVYGYTF. This chain links TRBV20-1 with TRBJ1-2; 8 bases map to TRBD1. This CDR3 comprises 13 residues. The germline V gene encodes CDR1 DFQATT and CDR2 SNEGSKA (reference sequence). J was trimmed by 5 bases and V by 3 bases; bases with no gene match: 5.

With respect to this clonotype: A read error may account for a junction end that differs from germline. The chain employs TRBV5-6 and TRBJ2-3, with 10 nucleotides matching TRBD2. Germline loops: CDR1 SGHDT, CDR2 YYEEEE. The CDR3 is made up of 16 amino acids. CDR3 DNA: TGTGCCATCAGCCCCGGACTAGCGGTAATCACAGATACGCAGTATTTT. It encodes CAISPGLAVITDTQYF.

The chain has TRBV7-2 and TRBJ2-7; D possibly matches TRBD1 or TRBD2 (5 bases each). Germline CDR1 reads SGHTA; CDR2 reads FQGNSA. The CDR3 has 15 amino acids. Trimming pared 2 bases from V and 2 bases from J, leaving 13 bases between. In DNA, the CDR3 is TGTGCCAGCAGCTTAAGGGGAGCGGTCACCTACGAGCAGTACTTC. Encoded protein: CASSLRGAVTYEQYF.

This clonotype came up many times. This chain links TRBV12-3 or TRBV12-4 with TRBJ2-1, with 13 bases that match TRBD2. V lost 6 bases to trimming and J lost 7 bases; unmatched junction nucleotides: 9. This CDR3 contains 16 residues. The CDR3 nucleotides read TGTGCCAGCAGCCCTACTAGCGGGAGGGCCTTTAATGAGCAGTTCTTC. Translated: CASSPTSGRAFNEQFF.

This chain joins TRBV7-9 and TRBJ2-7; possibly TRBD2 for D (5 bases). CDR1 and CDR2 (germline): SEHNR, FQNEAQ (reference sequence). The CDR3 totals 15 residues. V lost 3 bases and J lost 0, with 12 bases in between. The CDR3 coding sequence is TGTGCCAGCAGCTTTGGGTATACTAGCTCCTACGAGCAGTACTTC. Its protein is CASSFGYTSSYEQYF.

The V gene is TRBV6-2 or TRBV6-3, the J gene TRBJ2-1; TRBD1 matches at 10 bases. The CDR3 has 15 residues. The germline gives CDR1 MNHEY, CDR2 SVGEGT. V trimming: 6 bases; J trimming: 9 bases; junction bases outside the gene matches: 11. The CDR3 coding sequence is TGTGCCAGCAGCCTCCGGGACAGGGGTGTGAGTGAGCAGTTCTTC. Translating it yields CASSLRDRGVSEQFF.

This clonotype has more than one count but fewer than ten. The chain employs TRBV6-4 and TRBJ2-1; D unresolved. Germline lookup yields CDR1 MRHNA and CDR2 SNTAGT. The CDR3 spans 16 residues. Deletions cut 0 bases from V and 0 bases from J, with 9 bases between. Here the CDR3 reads CASSDSAPFSYNEQFF. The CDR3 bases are TGTGCCAGCAGTGACTCAGCACCCTTCTCCTACAATGAGCAGTTCTTC.

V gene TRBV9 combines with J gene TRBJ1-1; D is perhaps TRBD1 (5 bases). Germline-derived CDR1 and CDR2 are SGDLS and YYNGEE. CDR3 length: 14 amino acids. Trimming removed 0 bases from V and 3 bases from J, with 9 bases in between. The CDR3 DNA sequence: TGTGCCAGCAGCGTAGTAGGGACTGACACTGAAGCTTTCTTT. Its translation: CASSVVGTDTEAFF.

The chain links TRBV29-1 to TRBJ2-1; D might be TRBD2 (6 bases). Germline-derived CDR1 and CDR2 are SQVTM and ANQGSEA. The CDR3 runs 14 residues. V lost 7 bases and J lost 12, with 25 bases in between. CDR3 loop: CSAGGRGFTWGQFF. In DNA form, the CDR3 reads TGCAGCGCCGGGGGACGCGGGTTTACCTGGGGGCAGTTCTTC.

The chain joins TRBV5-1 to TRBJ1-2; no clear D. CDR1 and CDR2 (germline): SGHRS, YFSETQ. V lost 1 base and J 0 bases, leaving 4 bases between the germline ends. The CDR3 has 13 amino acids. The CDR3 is CASSLYSNYGYTF. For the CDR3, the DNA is TGCGCCAGCAGCTTGTACTCTAACTATGGCTACACCTTC.

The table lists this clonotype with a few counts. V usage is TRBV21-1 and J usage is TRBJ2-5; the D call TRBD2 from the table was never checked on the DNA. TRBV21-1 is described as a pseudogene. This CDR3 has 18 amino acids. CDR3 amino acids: CASSLSDGRGGAGETQYF. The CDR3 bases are TGTGCCAGCAGCCTAAGCGACGGCAGGGGAGGAGCGGGAGAGACCCAGTACTTC.

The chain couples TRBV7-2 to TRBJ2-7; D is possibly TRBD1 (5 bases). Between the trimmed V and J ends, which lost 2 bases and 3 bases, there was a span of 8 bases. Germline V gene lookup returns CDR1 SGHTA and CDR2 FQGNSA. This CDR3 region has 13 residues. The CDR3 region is CASSLLRGYEQYF. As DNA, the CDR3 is TGTGCCAGCAGCTTACTAAGGGGCTACGAGCAGTACTTC. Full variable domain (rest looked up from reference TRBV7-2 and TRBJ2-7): GAGVSQSPSNKVTEKGKDVELRCDPISGHTALYWYRQSLGQGLEFLIYFQGNSAPDKSGLPSDRFSAERTGGSVSTLTIQRTQQEDSAVYLCASSLLRGYEQYFGPGTRLTVT.

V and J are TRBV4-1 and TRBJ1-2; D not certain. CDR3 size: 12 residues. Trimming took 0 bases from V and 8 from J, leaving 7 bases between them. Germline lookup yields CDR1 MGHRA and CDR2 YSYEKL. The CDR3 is CASSQDGLGYTF. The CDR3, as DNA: TGCGCCAGCAGCCAAGACGGTCTCGGCTACACCTTC.

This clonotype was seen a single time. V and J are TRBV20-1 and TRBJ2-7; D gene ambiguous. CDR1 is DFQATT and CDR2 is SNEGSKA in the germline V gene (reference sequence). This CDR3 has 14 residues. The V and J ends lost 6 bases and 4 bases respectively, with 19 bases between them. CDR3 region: CSASFWADDYEQYF. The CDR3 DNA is TGCAGTGCCTCTTTTTGGGCGGATGATTACGAGCAGTACTTC.

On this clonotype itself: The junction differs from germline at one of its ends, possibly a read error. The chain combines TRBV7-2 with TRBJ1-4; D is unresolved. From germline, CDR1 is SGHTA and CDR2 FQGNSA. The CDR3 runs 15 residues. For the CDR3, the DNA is TGTGCCAGCGGCTTAGTAAGAGGGCTGAGTGAAAAACTGTTTTTT. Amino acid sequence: CASGLVRGLSEKLFF.

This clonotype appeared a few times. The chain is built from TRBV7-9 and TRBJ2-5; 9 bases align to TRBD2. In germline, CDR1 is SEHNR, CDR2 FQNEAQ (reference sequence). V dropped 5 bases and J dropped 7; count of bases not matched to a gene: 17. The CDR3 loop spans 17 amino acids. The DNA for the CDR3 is TGTGCCAGCAGCGTACACGTTGGACTAGCGCCTTTAGGGACCCAGTACTTC. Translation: CASSVHVGLAPLGTQYF.

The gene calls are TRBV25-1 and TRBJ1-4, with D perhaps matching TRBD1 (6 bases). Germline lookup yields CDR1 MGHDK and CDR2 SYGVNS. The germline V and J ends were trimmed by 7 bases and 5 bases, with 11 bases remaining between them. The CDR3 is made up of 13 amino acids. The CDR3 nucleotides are TGTGCCAGCAACGGCAGGGGAAATGAAAAACTGTTTTTT. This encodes CASNGRGNEKLFF.

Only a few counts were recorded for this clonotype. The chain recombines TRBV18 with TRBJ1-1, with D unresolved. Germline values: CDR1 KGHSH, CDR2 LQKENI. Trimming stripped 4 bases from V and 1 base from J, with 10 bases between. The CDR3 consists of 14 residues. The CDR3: CASSRRNPNTEAFF. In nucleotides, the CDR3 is TGTGCCAGCTCACGGAGGAACCCGAACACTGAAGCTTTCTTT. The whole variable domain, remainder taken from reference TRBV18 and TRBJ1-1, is NAGVMQNPRHLVRRRGQEARLRCSPMKGHSHVYWYRQLPEEGLKFMVYLQKENIIDESGMPKERFSAEFPKEGPSILRIQQVVRGDSAAYFCASSRRNPNTEAFFGQGTRLTVV.

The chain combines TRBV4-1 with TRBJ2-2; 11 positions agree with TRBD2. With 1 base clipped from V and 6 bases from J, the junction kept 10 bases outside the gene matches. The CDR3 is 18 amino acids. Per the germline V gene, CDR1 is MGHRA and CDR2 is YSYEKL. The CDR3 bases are TGCGCCAGCAGCCAAGGGTCTAGCGGGAGGCCCGGGTCCGGGGAGCTGTTTTTT. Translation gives CASSQGSSGRPGSGELFF.

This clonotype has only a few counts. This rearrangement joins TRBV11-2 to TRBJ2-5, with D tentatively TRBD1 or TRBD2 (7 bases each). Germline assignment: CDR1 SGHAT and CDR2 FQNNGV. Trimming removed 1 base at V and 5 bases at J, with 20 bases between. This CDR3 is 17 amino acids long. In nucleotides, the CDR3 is TGTGCCAGCAGCTTAGGGGCCAACAGGGGAGGGACTGAGACCCAGTACTTC. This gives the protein CASSLGANRGGTETQYF. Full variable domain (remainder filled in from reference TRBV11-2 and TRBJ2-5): EAGVAQSPRYKIIEKRQSVAFWCNPISGHATLYWYQQILGQGPKLLIQFQNNGVVDDSQLPKDRFSAERLKGVDSTLKIQPAKLEDSAVYLCASSLGANRGGTETQYFGPGTRLLVL.

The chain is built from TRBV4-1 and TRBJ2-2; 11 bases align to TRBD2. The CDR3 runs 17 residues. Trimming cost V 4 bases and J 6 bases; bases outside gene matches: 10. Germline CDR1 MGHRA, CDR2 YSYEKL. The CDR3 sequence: CASSPILAGVVAGELFF. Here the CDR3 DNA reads TGCGCCAGCAGCCCAATACTAGCGGGAGTGGTCGCCGGGGAGCTGTTTTTT.

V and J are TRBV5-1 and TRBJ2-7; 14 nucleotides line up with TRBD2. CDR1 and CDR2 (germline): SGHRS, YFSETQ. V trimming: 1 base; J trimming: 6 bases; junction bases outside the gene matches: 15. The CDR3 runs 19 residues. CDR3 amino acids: CASSLYPKLGLAGGSEQYF. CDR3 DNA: TGCGCCAGCAGCTTGTACCCCAAACTTGGACTAGCGGGAGGTAGCGAGCAGTACTTC.

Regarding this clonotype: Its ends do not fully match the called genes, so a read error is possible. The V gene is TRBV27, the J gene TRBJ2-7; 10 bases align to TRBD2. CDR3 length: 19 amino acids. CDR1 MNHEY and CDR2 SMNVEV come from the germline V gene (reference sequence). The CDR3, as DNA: TGTGCCAGCAGTTTGCAGGGGGCTAGCGGGAGAATCGCGTCCTACGCGCAGTACTTC. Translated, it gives CASSLQGASGRIASYAQYF.

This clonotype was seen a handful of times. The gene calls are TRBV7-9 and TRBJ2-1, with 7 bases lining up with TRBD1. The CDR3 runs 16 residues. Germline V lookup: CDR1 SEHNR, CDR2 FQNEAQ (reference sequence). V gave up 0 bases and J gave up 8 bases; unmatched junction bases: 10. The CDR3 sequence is CASSLAEPGGGDEQFF. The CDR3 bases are TGTGCCAGCAGCTTAGCTGAGCCAGGGGGTGGCGATGAGCAGTTCTTC.

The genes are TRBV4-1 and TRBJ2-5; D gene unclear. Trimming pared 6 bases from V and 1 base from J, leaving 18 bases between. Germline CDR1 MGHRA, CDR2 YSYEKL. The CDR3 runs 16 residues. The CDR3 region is CASRRAAAASQETQYF. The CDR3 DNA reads TGCGCCAGCAGACGGGCGGCGGCAGCTAGCCAAGAGACCCAGTACTTC.